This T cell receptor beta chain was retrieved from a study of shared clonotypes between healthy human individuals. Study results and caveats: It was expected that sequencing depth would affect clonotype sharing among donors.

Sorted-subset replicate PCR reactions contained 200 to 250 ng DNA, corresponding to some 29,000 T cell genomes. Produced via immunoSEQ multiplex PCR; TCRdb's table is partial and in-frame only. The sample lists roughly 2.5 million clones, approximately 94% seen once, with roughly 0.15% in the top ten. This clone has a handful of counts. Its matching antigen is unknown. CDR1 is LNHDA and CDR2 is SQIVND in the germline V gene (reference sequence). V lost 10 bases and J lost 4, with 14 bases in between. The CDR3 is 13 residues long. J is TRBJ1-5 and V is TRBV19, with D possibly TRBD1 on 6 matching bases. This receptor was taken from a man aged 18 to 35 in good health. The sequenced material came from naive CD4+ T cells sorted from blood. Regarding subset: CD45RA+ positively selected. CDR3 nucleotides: TGTGCCACCGGAGCAACAGGGAATCAGCCCCAGCATTTT. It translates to CATGATGNQPQHF.